Shown below are 8 T cell receptor beta chains from a single sample sequenced in a study of pediatric ulcerative colitis. Rectal tissue came from one to two pinch biopsies taken at colonoscopy. Assay: immunoSEQ multiplex PCR; the TCRdb copy retains only in-frame clones and omits some. The table records around 16,000 clones, over 70% of them present only once. The sequenced sample consisted of gut tissue. These receptors all stem from a boy younger than 18 who was a control in a study of pediatric ulcerative colitis.

The gene calls are TRBV14 and TRBJ1-6; no clear D. CDR3 length: 13 residues. Germline V lookup: CDR1 SGHDN, CDR2 FVKESK. The V and J ends lost 2 bases and 10 bases respectively, with 9 bases between them. In DNA, the CDR3 is TGTGCCAGCAGCCAAACTCGGTCCTCACCCCTCCACTTT. Residues: CASSQTRSSPLHF.

The gene calls are TRBV6-1 and TRBJ1-5; D gene unclear. CDR3 length equals 14 residues. From germline, CDR1 is MNHNS and CDR2 SASEGT. V was pared by 1 base and J by 4 bases, with 8 bases between. CDR3 DNA: TGTGCCAGCAGTGAAGGGGTTGAGAATCAGCCCCAGCATTTT. This encodes CASSEGVENQPQHF.

V is TRBV10-2 and J is TRBJ2-1; 7 bases are shared with TRBD1. Germline assignment: CDR1 WSHSY and CDR2 SAAADI. The V segment lost 6 bases and the J segment 0 bases; nucleotides outside the gene matches: 14. CDR3 length: 18 residues. For the CDR3, the DNA is TGCGCCAGCAGGGTCGACAGGGTTGAATCGGGCTCCTACAATGAGCAGTTCTTC. Translating it yields CASRVDRVESGSYNEQFF.

V usage is TRBV10-2 and J usage is TRBJ1-1; 8 bases fit TRBD1. The germline V gene has CDR1 WSHSY and CDR2 SAAADI. V trimming: 6 bases; J trimming: 3 bases; junction bases outside the gene matches: 3. The CDR3 runs to 13 residues. CDR3 amino acids: CASRVDRDTEAFF. The CDR3 DNA reads as TGCGCCAGCAGGGTGGACAGGGACACTGAAGCTTTCTTT.

The CDR3 spells CASSLHSAVTDTQYF. DNA of the CDR3: TGCGCCAGCAGCCTACACTCAGCGGTCACAGATACGCAGTATTTT. The chain couples TRBV5-1 to TRBJ2-3; perhaps TRBD2 as D (5 bases). The CDR3 length is 15 residues. The V and J ends lost 4 bases and 2 bases respectively, with 14 bases between them. Germline V gene sequence: CDR1 SGHRS, CDR2 YFSETQ.

Only one count was recorded for this clone. The chain is built from TRBV29-1 and TRBJ2-3; D may be TRBD1 (6 bases). V lost 3 bases, J lost 0 bases, and 10 bases lay in between. Germline CDR1 SQVTM, CDR2 ANQGSEA. The CDR3 contains 14 residues. The CDR3: CSVEGQPSTDTQYF. The DNA of the CDR3 is TGCAGCGTTGAGGGACAACCTAGCACAGATACGCAGTATTTT.

This clone was recorded a few times. The chain links TRBV19 to TRBJ1-3; no firm D call. V lost 6 bases and J 8 bases, leaving 14 bases between the germline ends. There are 13 residues in the CDR3. The germline gives CDR1 LNHDA, CDR2 SQIVND (reference sequence). DNA for the CDR3: TGTGCCAGTAGCTGGGTCGCCTTTGACACCATATATTTT. Protein sequence: CASSWVAFDTIYF.

This rearrangement joins TRBV5-1 to TRBJ2-1; D uncertain. Trimming stripped 2 bases from V and 5 bases from J, with 5 bases between. Germline values: CDR1 SGHRS, CDR2 YFSETQ. The CDR3 is made up of 12 amino acids. The CDR3 loop reads CASSFRDNEQFF. In DNA form, the CDR3 reads TGCGCCAGCAGCTTCCGGGACAATGAGCAGTTCTTC. The full variable domain, with the rest looked up from reference TRBV5-1 and TRBJ2-1, is KAGVTQTPRYLIKTRGQQVTLSCSPISGHRSVSWYQQTPGQGLQFLFEYFSETQRNKGNFPGRFSGRQFSNSRSEMNVSTLELGDSALYLCASSFRDNEQFFGPGTRLTVL.